The following is a TCR beta chain sequence with its context. A read error may explain this, as a much larger clone is one base away. The sample comes from a study of graft-versus-host responses after intestinal transplantation. Study in general: Recipients uniformly received anti-thymocyte globulin induction, followed by tacrolimus and steroids for 3 to 4 years.

TCRdb's table, derived via immunoSEQ multiplex PCR, lists solely in-frame clones and lacks some. This table has about 6,900 clones, less than 25% appearing once. Broader study findings: Recipient bone marrow held GvH clones, some seen earlier in ileum or blood.

The culture paired around 200,000 irradiated violet-dye-labeled stimulators with around 200,000 CFSE-labeled responders. After mixed lymphocyte reaction, dividing CD4+ and CD8+ responder T cells were sorted. Sample: alloreactive CD8+ T cells from a mixed lymphocyte reaction culture, taken before transplantation. Subset described: CFSE-low proliferating T cells sorted from roughly 6-day pre-transplant mixed lymphocyte reaction (GvH or HvG direction). The sequence was collected from a human patient who was an organ donor for intestinal transplantation.

CDR3 DNA: TGTGCCAGCAGTTGCTCGTCAGGGGGCGGAATCTATGGCTACACCTTC. Translated: CASSCSSGGGIYGYTF. This chain joins TRBV6-5 and TRBJ1-2; 8 bases agree with TRBD1. Germline-derived CDR1 and CDR2 are MNHEY and SVGAGI. This CDR3 region has 16 residues. The V and J ends lost 4 bases and 4 bases, in that order; junction bases with no gene match: 11.